These 32 T cell receptor beta chains were all obtained from the same sample, sequenced in a study of response to subunit inactivated influenza vaccine. TCRdb ran MiXCR on the RT-PCR reads and lists one entry per CDR3 protein. The sample lists about 800,000 distinct CDR3 sequences; about 20% were seen once. The sample was PBMCs from blood, taken roughly 5 days after vaccination. The receptors were sampled from a man aged 50-60 years who received an inactivated influenza vaccine.

This clonotype was picked up a small number of times. The chain has TRBV27 and TRBJ2-2; no clear D gene. The CDR3 runs 16 residues. The V end lost 1 base, the J end lost 4 bases, and 13 bases lay between the germline ends. From germline, CDR1 is MNHEY and CDR2 SMNVEV (reference sequence). In DNA, the CDR3 is TGTGCCAGCAGTTTATTGTCAGGAGTGGGCACCGGGGAGCTGTTTTTT. Amino acids: CASSLLSGVGTGELFF.

This clonotype was counted between two and nine times. The rearrangement uses TRBV29-1 and TRBJ2-5; D remains ambiguous. The CDR3 has 12 residues. Germline V gene data show CDR1 as SQVTM and CDR2 as ANQGSEA. V lost 6 bases and J lost 1, with 9 bases in between. The CDR3 DNA is TGCAGCGTCTCGACATTCCAAGAGACCCAGTACTTC. Translation gives CSVSTFQETQYF.

This clonotype was seen at least ten times. This chain connects TRBV7-6 to TRBJ2-1; 9 nucleotides line up with TRBD2. CDR1 is SGHVS and CDR2 is FNYEAQ in the germline V gene. This CDR3 is built from 15 residues. V shed 1 base, J shed 8 bases, and the junction held 6 bases outside the gene matches. The CDR3 loop reads CASSLGLSGRYEQFF. For the CDR3, the DNA is TGTGCCAGCAGCTTAGGCCTTAGCGGGAGATATGAGCAGTTCTTC. Combining the CDR3 with reference TRBV7-6 and TRBJ2-1 gives the whole variable domain GAGVSQSPRYKVTKRGQDVALRCDPISGHVSLYWYRQALGQGPEFLTYFNYEAQQDKSGLPNDRFSAERPEGSISTLTIQRTEQRDSAMYRCASSLGLSGRYEQFFGPGTRLTVL.

V and J are TRBV6-2 or TRBV6-3 and TRBJ2-1, with TRBD1 matching 8 bases. V shed 5 bases, J shed 7 bases, and the junction held 7 bases outside the gene matches. The germline CDR1 and CDR2 sequences are MNHEY and SVGEGT. This CDR3 is built from 14 residues. The CDR3 loop is CASSTRTGRNEQFF. In DNA form, the CDR3 reads TGTGCCAGCAGTACAAGGACAGGGAGGAATGAGCAGTTCTTC.

The chain is built from TRBV11-2 and TRBJ1-2; D possibly corresponds to TRBD1 (6 bases). Germline CDR1 SGHAT, CDR2 FQNNGV. The CDR3 has 16 residues. V lost 0 bases and J lost 7, with 18 bases in between. The CDR3 DNA sequence: TGTGCCAGCAGCTTAGATCCGGACAGAGCTTCTCTTGGCTACACCTTC. Amino acid sequence: CASSLDPDRASLGYTF.

This chain connects TRBV24-1 to TRBJ2-5; D possibly matches TRBD1 or TRBD2 (5 bases each). The V gene's germline CDR1 is KGHDR and CDR2 SFDVKD. Deletions cut 3 bases from V and 2 bases from J, with 9 bases between. The CDR3 runs 14 residues. The DNA for the CDR3 is TGTGCCACCAGTGATCCCGGGACGCAAGAGACCCAGTACTTC. It specifies CATSDPGTQETQYF.

The genes are TRBV7-2 and TRBJ2-1; 11 bases agree with TRBD2. The CDR3 is 15 residues long. CDR1 SGHTA and CDR2 FQGNSA come from the germline V gene. V was pared by 1 base and J by 9 bases, with 5 bases of the junction left unmatched. The CDR3 bases are TGTGCCAGCAGCTTAGTAGGGACTAGCGGCGTTGAGCAGTTCTTC. Its translation: CASSLVGTSGVEQFF.

The chain combines TRBV20-1 with TRBJ2-3; 13 nucleotides agree with TRBD2. CDR1 DFQATT and CDR2 SNEGSKA come from the germline V gene (reference sequence). The CDR3 contains 18 residues. V lost 1 base and J lost 1; bases outside the gene matches: 8. The chain's CDR3 is CSARGGLAGASGTDTQYF. Written as DNA, the CDR3 is TGCAGTGCTAGAGGCGGACTAGCGGGAGCTAGTGGCACAGATACGCAGTATTTT.

The genes are TRBV6-2 or TRBV6-3 and TRBJ1-5, with 10 bases that match TRBD1. This CDR3 has 14 amino acids. The germline gives CDR1 MNHEY, CDR2 SVGEGT. The ends lost 6 bases at V and 6 bases at J; junction bases unmatched: 5. The CDR3 sequence is CASSPGQGIQPQHF. The CDR3, as DNA: TGTGCCAGCAGCCCGGGACAGGGGATTCAGCCCCAGCATTTT.

The table lists this clonotype with many counts. This rearrangement joins TRBV7-2 to TRBJ2-5; tentative D call: TRBD2 (5 bases). Germline CDR1 reads SGHTA; CDR2 reads FQGNSA. V was trimmed by 5 bases and J by 4 bases, leaving 14 bases between them. The CDR3 runs to 14 residues. The DNA of the CDR3 is TGTGCCAGCAGCCCCTCGTCCCGGGGAGAGACCCAGTACTTC. Residues: CASSPSSRGETQYF.

This chain joins TRBV6-1 and TRBJ1-2; D remains ambiguous. V gave up 6 bases and J gave up 0 bases, with 11 bases separating them. The CDR3 loop spans 14 amino acids. Germline V lookup: CDR1 MNHNS, CDR2 SASEGT. DNA of the CDR3: TGTGCCAGCAGGAGGGAGGATTCTAACTATGGCTACACCTTC. It codes for CASRREDSNYGYTF.

The chain recombines TRBV20-1 with TRBJ2-7, with 8 positions matching TRBD1. This CDR3 region has 14 residues. Germline loops: CDR1 DFQATT, CDR2 SNEGSKA (reference sequence). The trim removed 3 bases at V and 4 bases at J, leaving 8 bases unmatched. The chain's CDR3 is CSARIQGGGYEQYF. CDR3 bases: TGCAGTGCTAGGATACAGGGGGGCGGGTACGAGCAGTACTTC.

V and J are TRBV24-1 and TRBJ2-1; 9 bases are a match to TRBD1. The CDR3 sequence is 17 residues long. Germline CDR1 is KGHDR and CDR2 is SFDVKD. V shed 4 bases, J shed 3 bases, and the junction held 9 bases outside the gene matches. The chain's CDR3 is CATSDMRTGQGYNEQFF. The DNA of the CDR3 is TGTGCCACCAGTGACATGAGAACGGGACAGGGCTACAATGAGCAGTTCTTC.

This clonotype was seen only a few times. The V call is TRBV20-1, the J call TRBJ2-1, with D unresolved. Trimming cost V 3 bases and J 4 bases, with 13 bases left between them. This CDR3 comprises 14 residues. From germline, CDR1 is DFQATT and CDR2 SNEGSKA (reference sequence). Written as DNA, the CDR3 is TGCAGTGCTAGGCTACATACTATTTACAATGAGCAGTTCTTC. Amino acid sequence: CSARLHTIYNEQFF.

J is TRBJ2-1 and V is TRBV10-2; 12 bases are shared with TRBD2. Germline-derived CDR1 and CDR2 are WSHSY and SAAADI. The CDR3 has 17 residues. J lost 6 bases, V lost 5 bases, and 11 bases had no gene match. CDR3 sequence: CASSSFTSGRYPNEQFF. The CDR3 nucleotides read TGCGCCAGCAGTAGTTTTACTAGCGGGAGGTACCCCAATGAGCAGTTCTTC.

Notes on this clonotype: A much more abundant neighbour one base away suggests this may be a read error. The chain couples TRBV4-2 to TRBJ2-5; 7 positions match TRBD2. V lost 5 bases, J lost 4 bases, and 10 bases stayed unmatched. Per the germline V gene, CDR1 is LGHNA and CDR2 is YNFKEQ. The CDR3 length is 15 residues. For the CDR3, the DNA is TGTGCCAGCAGCTCGGGCGGGGAGGGGCCAGAGACCCAGTACTTC. It codes for CASSSGGEGPETQYF.

This rearrangement joins TRBV20-1 to TRBJ2-7; maybe TRBD2 (5 bases). Germline V gene lookup returns CDR1 DFQATT and CDR2 SNEGSKA (reference sequence). The germline V and J ends were trimmed by 6 bases and 0 bases, with 12 bases remaining between them. This CDR3 region has 13 residues. The CDR3 here is CSAPDYSSYEQYF. In DNA, the CDR3 is TGCAGTGCGCCAGACTACAGCTCCTACGAGCAGTACTTC.

This clonotype has only a few counts. This chain joins TRBV4-2 and TRBJ1-4, with D possibly being TRBD1 (6 bases). Per germline, CDR1 LGHNA and CDR2 YNFKEQ. This CDR3 is built from 15 residues. Trimming removed 1 base from V and 6 bases from J, with 12 bases in between. CDR3 bases: TGTGCCAGCAGCCAAGCAGGGGAGGGGGATGAAAAACTGTTTTTT. Its translation is CASSQAGEGDEKLFF.

This chain joins TRBV7-9 and TRBJ1-1; possibly TRBD1 for D (6 bases). Trimming cost V 5 bases and J 4 bases, with 20 bases left between them. In germline, CDR1 is SEHNR, CDR2 FQNEAQ (reference sequence). The CDR3 contains 16 residues. CDR3 protein: CASSPALTGWVTEAFF. CDR3 DNA sequence: TGTGCCAGCAGCCCGGCGCTTACAGGGTGGGTCACTGAAGCTTTCTTT.

This clonotype was picked up a small number of times. The rearrangement links TRBV4-3 to TRBJ2-2, with 9 bases identical to TRBD1. This CDR3 contains 15 residues. Germline assignment: CDR1 LGHNA and CDR2 YSLEER. V was pared by 3 bases and J by 5 bases, with 4 bases of the junction left unmatched. The CDR3 sequence: CASSHRGQGTGELFF. CDR3 DNA sequence: TGCGCCAGCAGCCATCGCGGACAGGGGACCGGGGAGCTGTTTTTT.

This clonotype was observed a few times. The V and J genes are TRBV5-1 and TRBJ2-2, with D perhaps TRBD2 (6 bases). Germline CDR1 SGHRS, CDR2 YFSETQ. The CDR3 covers 15 residues. The V end lost 4 bases, the J end lost 1 base, and 11 bases lay between the germline ends. The CDR3 DNA reads TGCGCCAGCAGCCCTCGCGGGGTGAACACCGGGGAGCTGTTTTTT. It codes for CASSPRGVNTGELFF.

This clonotype was counted many times. The chain combines TRBV20-1 with TRBJ1-5; TRBD1 matches 7 bases. The CDR3 has 14 residues. V was pared by 2 bases and J by 3 bases, with 4 bases of the junction left unmatched. The germline CDR1 and CDR2 sequences are DFQATT and SNEGSKA (reference sequence). The CDR3 DNA sequence: TGCAGTGCTAGATCCGGGACAGTCAATCAGCCCCAGCATTTT. This sequence encodes CSARSGTVNQPQHF.

This clonotype has just a few counts. The gene calls are TRBV27 and TRBJ2-4; a weak D match, TRBD2 (5 bases). Germline CDR1 MNHEY, CDR2 SMNVEV (reference sequence). The germline V and J ends were trimmed by 7 bases and 1 base, with 11 bases remaining between them. The CDR3 is 14 amino acids. Here the CDR3 DNA reads TGTGCCAGCAATAGCGCTTCGGCCAAAAACATTCAGTACTTC. The encoded protein is CASNSASAKNIQYF.

This clonotype has more than one count but fewer than ten. This chain links TRBV2 with TRBJ1-5, with 7 bases aligning to TRBD1. Germline V gene lookup returns CDR1 SNHLY and CDR2 FYNNEI. Trimming took 7 bases from V and 2 from J; bases not matched to a gene: 5. The length of the CDR3 is 14 residues. The CDR3 sequence is CASTGQVGNQPQHF. CDR3 sequence (DNA): TGTGCCAGCACCGGACAGGTGGGCAATCAGCCCCAGCATTTT.

In this sample, this clonotype turned up a few times. The V call is TRBV12-3 or TRBV12-4, the J call TRBJ1-3; D is uncertain. Trimming took 3 bases from V and 7 from J, leaving 16 bases between them. The CDR3 totals 15 residues. The CDR3 sequence is CASSLDSAGSNTIYF. The CDR3 DNA sequence: TGTGCCAGCAGTTTGGACTCGGCGGGGTCGAACACCATATATTTT.

This clonotype was counted a few times. This chain uses TRBV15 with TRBJ2-1; D uncertain. Trimming took off 0 bases at V and 0 bases at J, with 12 bases between the two ends. CDR3 length equals 17 residues. Germline CDR1 and CDR2: LNHNV and YYDKDF (reference sequence). The CDR3 sequence: CATSRDLGAVSYNEQFF. The CDR3 DNA reads as TGTGCCACCAGCAGAGATCTCGGAGCAGTCTCCTACAATGAGCAGTTCTTC.

J is TRBJ1-5 and V is TRBV19, with 7 bases identical to TRBD1. The V gene's germline CDR1 is LNHDA and CDR2 SQIVND (reference sequence). This CDR3 comprises 13 residues. The trim removed 4 bases at V and 6 bases at J, leaving 3 bases unmatched. The CDR3 region is CASSTRQGQPQHF. DNA for the CDR3: TGTGCCAGTAGTACCCGACAGGGTCAGCCCCAGCATTTT.

V and J are TRBV13 and TRBJ2-2; perhaps TRBD1 as D (6 bases). The CDR3 loop spans 16 amino acids. Trimming stripped 5 bases from V and 0 bases from J, with 13 bases between. CDR1 is PRHDT and CDR2 is FYEKMQ in the germline V gene (reference sequence). CDR3 DNA sequence: TGTGCCAGCAGCGGACCGACAGGAACGAACACCGGGGAGCTGTTTTTT. It is translated as CASSGPTGTNTGELFF. The whole variable domain, filled in from reference TRBV13 and TRBJ2-2, reads AAGVIQSPRHLIKEKRETATLKCYPIPRHDTVYWYQQGPGQDPQFLISFYEKMQSDKGSIPDRFSAQQFSDYHSELNMSSLELGDSALYFCASSGPTGTNTGELFFGEGSRLTVL.

This clonotype showed up many times. The V and J genes are TRBV7-2 and TRBJ2-7, with D unresolved. The CDR3 extends over 14 amino acids. V was trimmed by 2 bases and J by 2 bases, leaving 10 bases between them. Germline V CDR1 and CDR2: SGHTA, FQGNSA. The CDR3 is CASSLILDAYEQYF. The DNA for the CDR3 is TGTGCCAGCAGCTTAATTCTAGACGCCTACGAGCAGTACTTC.

The chain has TRBV5-1 and TRBJ2-5; tentatively, D is TRBD2 (6 bases). Germline CDR1 is SGHRS and CDR2 is YFSETQ. The CDR3 covers 15 residues. The V gene lost 0 bases and the J gene lost 1 base, with 10 bases spanning the gap. The CDR3 spells CASSLGQGLQETQYF. The CDR3 nucleotides read TGCGCCAGCAGCTTGGGGCAGGGACTCCAAGAGACCCAGTACTTC.

The V gene is TRBV9, the J gene TRBJ2-3; 7 bases map to TRBD2. CDR3 length equals 15 residues. Germline CDR1 reads SGDLS; CDR2 reads YYNGEE. Trimming removed 0 bases from V and 5 bases from J; junction bases left unmatched: 6. The CDR3 sequence: CASSVVGLAGDTQYF. CDR3 nucleotide sequence: TGTGCCAGCAGCGTAGTGGGCTTAGCGGGAGATACGCAGTATTTT.

This clonotype was counted a single time. The genes are TRBV7-9 and TRBJ2-1; 13 bases match TRBD2. The CDR3 sequence is 16 residues long. With 5 bases clipped from V and 8 bases from J, the junction kept 9 bases outside the gene matches. The germline CDR1 and CDR2 sequences are SEHNR and FQNEAQ (reference sequence). The DNA for the CDR3 is TGTGCCAGCAGCCCCTGGACTAGCGGGAGTAGAGATGAGCAGTTCTTC. Translating gives CASSPWTSGSRDEQFF.